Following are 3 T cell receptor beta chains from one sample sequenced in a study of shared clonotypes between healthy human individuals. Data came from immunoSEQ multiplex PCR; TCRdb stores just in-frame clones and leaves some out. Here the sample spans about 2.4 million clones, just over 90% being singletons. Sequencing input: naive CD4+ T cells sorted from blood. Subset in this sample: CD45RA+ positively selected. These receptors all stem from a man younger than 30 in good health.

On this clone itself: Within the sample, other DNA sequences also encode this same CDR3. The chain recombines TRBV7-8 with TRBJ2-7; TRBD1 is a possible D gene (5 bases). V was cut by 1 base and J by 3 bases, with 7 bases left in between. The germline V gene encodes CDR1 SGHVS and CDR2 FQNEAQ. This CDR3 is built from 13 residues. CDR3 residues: CASSLVRGYEQYF. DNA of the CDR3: TGTGCCAGCAGCTTAGTAAGGGGCTACGAGCAGTACTTC.

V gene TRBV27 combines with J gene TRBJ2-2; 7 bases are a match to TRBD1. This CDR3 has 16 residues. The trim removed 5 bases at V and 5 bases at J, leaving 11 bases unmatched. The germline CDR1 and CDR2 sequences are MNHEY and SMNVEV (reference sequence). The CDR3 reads CASSRSGQVTTGELFF. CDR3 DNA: TGTGCCAGCAGTAGATCCGGACAGGTTACTACCGGGGAGCTGTTTTTT.

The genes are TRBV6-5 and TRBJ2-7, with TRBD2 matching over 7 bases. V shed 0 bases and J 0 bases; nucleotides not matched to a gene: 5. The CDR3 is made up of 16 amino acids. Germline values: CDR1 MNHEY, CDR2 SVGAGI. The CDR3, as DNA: TGTGCCAGCAGTTACTCGCCTAGCGGAACCTCCTACGAGCAGTACTTC. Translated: CASSYSPSGTSYEQYF.